These 5 T cell receptor beta chains came from one sample sequenced in a study of T cells in Graves' hyperthyroidism and ophthalmopathy. Amplification targeted TCR beta CDR3 regions from RNA transcripts. HTBI primers were used for first-round RT-PCR of the TCR CDR3. MiXCR, applied by TCRdb to the multiplex PCR reads, yields one record per CDR3 protein. The sample carries fewer than 750,000 distinct CDR3 sequences, 14% to 15% recorded once. Sequenced input: blood. These receptor sequences come from a woman between 40 and 50 years old with Graves' ophthalmopathy.

This clonotype was counted at least ten times. The V gene is TRBV20-1, the J gene TRBJ1-1, with D uncertain. Trimming left V 0 bases short and J 11 bases short, with 10 bases between. The CDR3 length is 11 residues. Germline CDR1 reads DFQATT; CDR2 reads SNEGSKA (reference sequence). CDR3 coding DNA: TGCAGTGCTAGAGAGAGCCCTCGGGCTTTCTTT. This translates into CSARESPRAFF.

This clonotype showed up many times. The chain carries TRBV29-1 and TRBJ2-5, with TRBD2 matching over 9 bases. The ends lost 4 bases at V and 1 base at J; junction bases unmatched: 13. The CDR3 is 17 residues long. Germline CDR1 reads SQVTM; CDR2 reads ANQGSEA. The CDR3 region is CSVGGTGASGIQETQYF. The CDR3 nucleotides read TGCAGCGTTGGGGGGACTGGGGCTAGCGGGATCCAAGAGACCCAGTACTTC.

This clonotype was counted many times. The V call is TRBV7-2, the J call TRBJ2-7; TRBD2 agrees at 9 bases. Trimming cost V 6 bases and J 1 base; bases outside gene matches: 7. The CDR3 runs 15 residues. CDR1 is SGHTA and CDR2 is FQGNSA in the germline V gene. Here the CDR3 DNA reads TGTGCCAGCAGTCAAGCTAGCGGGAAGTCCTACGAGCAGTACTTC. This sequence encodes CASSQASGKSYEQYF.

V and J are TRBV20-1 and TRBJ1-6; 9 nucleotides align to TRBD1. The CDR3 runs 14 residues. Per the germline V gene, CDR1 is DFQATT and CDR2 is SNEGSKA (reference sequence). J lost 7 bases, V lost 2 bases, and 3 bases had no gene match. The CDR3 protein is CSARYGQGNSPLHF. The DNA of the CDR3 is TGCAGTGCTAGATATGGACAGGGGAATTCACCCCTCCACTTT.

This clonotype turned up a few times. The CDR3 DNA is TGTGCCAGTAGTATAATTTGGAGGGGTAGCAATCAGCCCCAGCATTTT. Its protein is CASSIIWRGSNQPQHF. J is TRBJ1-5 and V is TRBV19; possible D gene TRBD1, 5 bases. V lost 2 bases, J lost 0 bases, and 11 bases lay in between. The CDR3 has 16 amino acids. Germline lookup yields CDR1 LNHDA and CDR2 SQIVND (reference sequence).